This TCR beta chain stems from a study of blood T cell repertoires in COVID-19. TCRdb's copy holds only in-frame clones and misses some; the assay was immunoSEQ multiplex PCR. Altogether approximately 300,000 clones are present, roughly 91% being singletons, with the ten largest covering approximately 4.2%. V was cut by 7 bases and J by 1 base, with 12 bases left in between. The length of the CDR3 is 14 residues. CDR1 SNHLY and CDR2 FYNNEI come from the germline V gene. The sequenced sample was peripheral blood. The TCR was taken from a middle-aged man with acute or convalescent COVID-19. The rearrangement joins TRBV2 to TRBJ2-3; unclear D gene. This CDR3 reads CASNFITGTDTQYF. The CDR3 region has the DNA TGTGCCAGCAACTTCATCACCGGCACAGATACGCAGTATTTT.